The 2 T cell receptor beta chains reported below all come from one sample, sequenced in a study of blood T cells in healthy people across ages. Primed by a sample-barcoded 5' primer and a J-beta primer mix, a second PCR proceeded for roughly 7 to 11 cycles. TCRdb re-derived calls from the 5' RACE reads in MiXCR, one entry per CDR3 protein. The sample records more than 800,000 distinct CDR3 sequences, more than 25% being singletons. Sequencing used blood. The receptors were gathered from a woman aged 80 or over in good health.

This chain joins TRBV9 and TRBJ1-4, with D perhaps TRBD1 (5 bases). The CDR3 has 15 residues. Germline CDR1 SGDLS, CDR2 YYNGEE. The V gene lost 0 bases and the J gene lost 8 bases, with 14 bases spanning the gap. The CDR3 loop is CASSVAGGLREKLFF. The CDR3 bases are TGTGCCAGCAGCGTAGCGGGGGGGTTGCGAGAAAAACTGTTTTTT.

The rearrangement uses TRBV19 and TRBJ2-3; D gene ambiguous. This CDR3 contains 14 residues. Germline V gene lookup returns CDR1 LNHDA and CDR2 SQIVND (reference sequence). V gave up 1 base and J gave up 2 bases, with 7 bases separating them. The DNA for the CDR3 is TGTGCCAGTAGTATAGTTGGATTCACAGATACGCAGTATTTT. Its translation is CASSIVGFTDTQYF. Combining the CDR3 with reference TRBV19 and TRBJ2-3 gives the whole variable domain DGGITQSPKYLFRKEGQNVTLSCEQNLNHDAMYWYRQDPGQGLRLIYYSQIVNDFQKGDIAEGYSVSREKKESFPLTVTSAQKNPTAFYLCASSIVGFTDTQYFGPGTRLTVL.